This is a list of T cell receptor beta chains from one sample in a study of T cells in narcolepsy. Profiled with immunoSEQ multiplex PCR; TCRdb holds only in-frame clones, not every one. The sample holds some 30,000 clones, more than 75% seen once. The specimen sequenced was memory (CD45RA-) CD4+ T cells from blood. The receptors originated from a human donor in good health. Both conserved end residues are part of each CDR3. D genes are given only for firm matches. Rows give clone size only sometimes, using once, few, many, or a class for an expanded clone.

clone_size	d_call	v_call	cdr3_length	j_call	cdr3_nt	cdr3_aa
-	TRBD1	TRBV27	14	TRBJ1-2	TGTGCCAGCAGCAGGGACAGGTCGAACTATGGCTACACCTTC	CASSRDRSNYGYTF
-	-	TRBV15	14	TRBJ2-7	TGTGCCACCAGCAGAGATCCAGCGGACTACGAGCAGTACTTC	CATSRDPADYEQYF
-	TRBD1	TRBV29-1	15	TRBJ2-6	TGCAGCGTTCTCGCGACAGGGTCTGGGGCCAACGTCCTGACTTTC	CSVLATGSGANVLTF
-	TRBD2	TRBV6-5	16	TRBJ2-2	TGTGCCAGCAGTTACTTTCGGCTAGCGGACACCGGGGAGCTGTTTTTT	CASSYFRLADTGELFF
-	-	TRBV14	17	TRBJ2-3	TGTGCCAGCAGCCCTCTTCGAGGGGCAGGGGGCACAGATACGCAGTATTTT	CASSPLRGAGGTDTQYF
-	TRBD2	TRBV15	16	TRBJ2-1	TGTGCCACCAGCAGGGGACTAGCCGCGTCCGCAAGTGAGCAGTTCTTC	CATSRGLAASASEQFF
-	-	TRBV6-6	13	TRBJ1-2	TGTGCCAGCTTGGCGTCGACAATTCAGGGCTACACCTTC	CASLASTIQGYTF
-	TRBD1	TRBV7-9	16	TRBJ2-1	TGTGCCAGCAGCTTAGATGCGGGACAGGGGATCGATGAGCAGTTCTTC	CASSLDAGQGIDEQFF
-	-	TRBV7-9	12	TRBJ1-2	TGTGCCAGCAGCCTTGTCGCCTCGACAGCTGATTTC	CASSLVASTADF
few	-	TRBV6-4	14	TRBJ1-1	TGTGCCAGCAGCCTCATTCCCGGGAACACTGAAGCTTTCTTT	CASSLIPGNTEAFF
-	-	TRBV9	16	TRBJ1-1	TGTGCCAGCAGCGTAGGACTTAACCGGGAGGACACTGAAGCTTTCTTT	CASSVGLNREDTEAFF
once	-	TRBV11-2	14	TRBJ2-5	TGTGCCAGCAGCAGGGGACCGTACCAAGAGACCCAGTACTTC	CASSRGPYQETQYF
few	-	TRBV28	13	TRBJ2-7	TGTGCCAGCAGTTTGATTAGCGTGAAAGAGCAGTACTTC	CASSLISVKEQYF
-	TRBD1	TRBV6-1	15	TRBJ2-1	TGTGCCTGCAGCTTGCTGGACAGGGTTTTCAATGAGCAGTTCTTC	CACSLLDRVFNEQFF
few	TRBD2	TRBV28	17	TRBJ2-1	TGTGCCAGCAGTTTATCGGGTTTGGGCGGGAGGGCCTCGATTGTGTTCTTC	CASSLSGLGGRASIVFF
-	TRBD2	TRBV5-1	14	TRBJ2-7	TGCGCCAGCAGCTCCAGCGGGAGCAGGAACGAGCAGTACTTC	CASSSSGSRNEQYF
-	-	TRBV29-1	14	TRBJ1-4	TGCAGCGTTGAGGCTCCCCCCTCTCAGGAAAAACTGTTTTTT	CSVEAPPSQEKLFF
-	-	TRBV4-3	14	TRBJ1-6	TGCGCCAGCAGCCAAATAACAGGGCAGACACCCCTCCACTTT	CASSQITGQTPLHF
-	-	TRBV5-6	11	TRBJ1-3	TGTGCCAGCAGCTTGGAGAACACCATATATTTT	CASSLENTIYF
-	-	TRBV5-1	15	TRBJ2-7	TGCGCCAGCAGCTTGGAAGGGGACCCTCTGAACGAGCAGTACTTC	CASSLEGDPLNEQYF
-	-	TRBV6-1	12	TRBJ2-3	TGTGCCAGTGTCTGGACCAGAGATACGCAGTATTTT	CASVWTRDTQYF
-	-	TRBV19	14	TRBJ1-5	TGTGCCAGTAGTAGCATCCCAGTCAATCAGCCCCAGCATTTT	CASSSIPVNQPQHF
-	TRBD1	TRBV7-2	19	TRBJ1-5	TGTGCCAGCAGCGCCTACCTAACAGGGGGCATGACAAGCAATCAGTCCCAGCATTTT	CASSAYLTGGMTSNQSQHF
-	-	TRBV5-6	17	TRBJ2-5	TGTGCCAGCAGCTTGCACCTACCGGGACTCACATCTCAGACCCAGTACTTC	CASSLHLPGLTSQTQYF
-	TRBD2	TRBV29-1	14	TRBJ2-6	TGCAGCGTTGCGGGGGGCTCTGGGGCCAACGTCCTGACTTTC	CSVAGGSGANVLTF
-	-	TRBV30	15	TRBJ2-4	TGTGCCTGGAGTTCCAGGGATGGGACCAAAAACATTCAGTACTTC	CAWSSRDGTKNIQYF
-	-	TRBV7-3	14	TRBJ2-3	TGTGCCAGCAGCTCAACAGGGATACCAGATACGCAGTATTTT	CASSSTGIPDTQYF
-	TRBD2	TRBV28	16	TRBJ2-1	TGTGCCAGCAGTTTCTTCAGGGCGGGAGGGCCCCATGAGCAGTTCTTC	CASSFFRAGGPHEQFF
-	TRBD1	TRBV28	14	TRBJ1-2	TGTGCCAGCAGCCCGGGACAGGCTAACTATGGCTACACCTTC	CASSPGQANYGYTF
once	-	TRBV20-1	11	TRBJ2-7	TGCAGTGCTAACAGGGTCGACGAGCAGTACTTC	CSANRVDEQYF
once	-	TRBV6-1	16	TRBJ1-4	TGTGCCAGCAGTGGACGGCCGGGGGCAACTAATGAAAAACTGTTTTTT	CASSGRPGATNEKLFF
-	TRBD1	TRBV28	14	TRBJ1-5	TGTGCCAGCACGACAGGGGAAGTTAATCAGCCCCAGCATTTT	CASTTGEVNQPQHF
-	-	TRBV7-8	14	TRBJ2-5	TGTGCCAGCAGCTTAGTGGTTAACCAAGAGACCCAGTACTTC	CASSLVVNQETQYF
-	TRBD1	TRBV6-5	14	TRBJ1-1	TGTGCCAGCAGTGAATTGGGGACAGGGATTGAAGCTTTCTTT	CASSELGTGIEAFF
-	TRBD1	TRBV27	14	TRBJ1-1	TGTGCCAGTCCCGAGACAGGGAAGGCGACTGAAGCTTTCTTT	CASPETGKATEAFF
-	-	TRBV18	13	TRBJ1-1	TGTGCCAGCTCACCAACGGGGAACACTGAAGCTTTCTTT	CASSPTGNTEAFF
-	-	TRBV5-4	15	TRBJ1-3	TGTGCCAGCAGCTTGGCAGGGACCTCTGGAAACACCATATATTTT	CASSLAGTSGNTIYF
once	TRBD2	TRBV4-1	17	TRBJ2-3	TGCGCCAGCAGCCCCTTCCTAGCGGGGGTGTCCACAGATACGCAGTATTTT	CASSPFLAGVSTDTQYF
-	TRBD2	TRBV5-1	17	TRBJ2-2	TGCGCCAGCAGCTTGAGCGGGGGGGCTCGTGGCACCGGGGAGCTGTTTTTT	CASSLSGGARGTGELFF
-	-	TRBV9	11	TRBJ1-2	TGTGCCAGCCGGGGGATCTATGGCTACACCTTC	CASRGIYGYTF
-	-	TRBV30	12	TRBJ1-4	TGTGCCTGGAGGGAACAGGTTGAAAAACTGTTTTTT	CAWREQVEKLFF
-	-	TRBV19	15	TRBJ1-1	TGTGCCAGTAGTATATTGAGACAGCGGAACACTGAAGCTTTCTTT	CASSILRQRNTEAFF
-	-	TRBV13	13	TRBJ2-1	TGTGCCAGCAGCTTACTGACCTACAATGAGCAGTTCTTC	CASSLLTYNEQFF
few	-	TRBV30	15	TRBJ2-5	TGTGCCTGGAGTGTGAGGGGAAGCACTAAAGAGACCCAGTACTTC	CAWSVRGSTKETQYF
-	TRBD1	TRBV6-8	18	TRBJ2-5	TGTGCCAGCAGTCGGGGTTGGATCGACAGGGTGAATGGAGAGACCCAGTACTTC	CASSRGWIDRVNGETQYF
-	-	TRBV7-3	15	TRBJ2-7	TGTGCCAGCAGCTTAAACGGGGGCGGCTCCTACGAGCAGTACTTC	CASSLNGGGSYEQYF
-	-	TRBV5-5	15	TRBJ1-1	TGTGCCAGCACCCAACGCCAAGGGGGAAGGGCTGAAGCTTTCTTT	CASTQRQGGRAEAFF
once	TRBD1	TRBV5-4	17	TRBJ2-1	TGTGCCAGCAGCTTGGATATAGGGGGCCAGGCTGACAATGAGCAGTTCTTC	CASSLDIGGQADNEQFF
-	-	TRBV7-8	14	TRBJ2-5	TGTGCCAGCAAACGGGACGGTGACCAAGAGACCCAGTACTTC	CASKRDGDQETQYF
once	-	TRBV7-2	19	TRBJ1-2	TGTGCCAGCAGCTTAGTTGCCCCCTATAGTGGACGTGCAGCATTCGGCTACACCTTC	CASSLVAPYSGRAAFGYTF